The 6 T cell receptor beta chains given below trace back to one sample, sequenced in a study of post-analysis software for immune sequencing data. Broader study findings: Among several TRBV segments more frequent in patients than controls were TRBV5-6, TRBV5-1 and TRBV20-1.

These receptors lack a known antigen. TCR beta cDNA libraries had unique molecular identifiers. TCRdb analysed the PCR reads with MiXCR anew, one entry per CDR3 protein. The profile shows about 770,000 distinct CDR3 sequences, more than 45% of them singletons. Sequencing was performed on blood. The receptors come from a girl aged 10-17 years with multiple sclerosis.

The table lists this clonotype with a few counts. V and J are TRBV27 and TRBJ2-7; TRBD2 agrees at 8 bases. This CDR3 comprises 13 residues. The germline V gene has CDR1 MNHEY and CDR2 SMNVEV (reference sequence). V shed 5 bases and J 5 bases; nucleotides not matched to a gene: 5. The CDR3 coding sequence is TGTGCCAGCAGTCCCCGGACTAGCCACGAGCAGTACTTC. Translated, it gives CASSPRTSHEQYF.

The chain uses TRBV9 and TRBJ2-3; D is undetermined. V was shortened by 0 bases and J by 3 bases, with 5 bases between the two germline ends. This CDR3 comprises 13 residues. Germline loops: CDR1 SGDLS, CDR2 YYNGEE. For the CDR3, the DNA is TGTGCCAGCAGCGTAGAAGGAACAGATACGCAGTATTTT. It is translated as CASSVEGTDTQYF.

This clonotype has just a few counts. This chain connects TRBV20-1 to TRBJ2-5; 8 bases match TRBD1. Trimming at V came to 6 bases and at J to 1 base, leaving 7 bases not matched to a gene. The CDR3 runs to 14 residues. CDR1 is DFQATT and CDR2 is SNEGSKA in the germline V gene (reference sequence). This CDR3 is CSATRQGSQETQYF. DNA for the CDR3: TGCAGTGCAACCCGACAGGGGAGCCAAGAGACCCAGTACTTC.

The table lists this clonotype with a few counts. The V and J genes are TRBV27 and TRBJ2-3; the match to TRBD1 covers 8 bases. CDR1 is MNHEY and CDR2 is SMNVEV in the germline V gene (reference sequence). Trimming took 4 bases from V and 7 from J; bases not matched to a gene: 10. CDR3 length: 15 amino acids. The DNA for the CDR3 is TGTGCCAGCAGTTCCCTCGACAGGGGAGGAAATACGCAGTATTTT. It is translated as CASSSLDRGGNTQYF.

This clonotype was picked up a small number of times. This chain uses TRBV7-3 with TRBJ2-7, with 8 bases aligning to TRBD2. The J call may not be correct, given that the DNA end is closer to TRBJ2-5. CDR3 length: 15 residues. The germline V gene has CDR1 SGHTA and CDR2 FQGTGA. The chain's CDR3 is CASSQSGGRRETQYF. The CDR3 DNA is TGTGCCAGCAGCCAATCCGGCGGGAGGAGGGAGACCCAGTACTTC.

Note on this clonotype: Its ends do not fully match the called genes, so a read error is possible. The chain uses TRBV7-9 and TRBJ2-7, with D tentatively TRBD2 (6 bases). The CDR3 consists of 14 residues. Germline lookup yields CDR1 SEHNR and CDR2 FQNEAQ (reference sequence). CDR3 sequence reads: CTSSGSTDDYEQYF. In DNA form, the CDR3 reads TGTACCAGCAGCGGGTCGACAGACGACTACGAGCAGTACTTC.